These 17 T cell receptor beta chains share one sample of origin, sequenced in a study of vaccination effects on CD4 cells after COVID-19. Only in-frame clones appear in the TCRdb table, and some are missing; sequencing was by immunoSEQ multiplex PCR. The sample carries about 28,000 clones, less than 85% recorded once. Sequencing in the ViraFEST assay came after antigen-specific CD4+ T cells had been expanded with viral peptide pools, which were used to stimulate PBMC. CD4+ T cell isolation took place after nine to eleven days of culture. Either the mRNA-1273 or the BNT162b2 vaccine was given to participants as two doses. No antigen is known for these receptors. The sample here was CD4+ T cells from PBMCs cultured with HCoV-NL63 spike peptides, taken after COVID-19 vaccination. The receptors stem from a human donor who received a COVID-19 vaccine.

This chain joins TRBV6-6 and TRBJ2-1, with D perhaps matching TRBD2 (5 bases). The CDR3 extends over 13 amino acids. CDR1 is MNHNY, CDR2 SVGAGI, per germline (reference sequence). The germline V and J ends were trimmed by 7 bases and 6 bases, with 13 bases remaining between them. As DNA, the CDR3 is TGTGCCAGCACGATTCGGGGTAGCAATGAGCAGTTCTTC. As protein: CASTIRGSNEQFF.

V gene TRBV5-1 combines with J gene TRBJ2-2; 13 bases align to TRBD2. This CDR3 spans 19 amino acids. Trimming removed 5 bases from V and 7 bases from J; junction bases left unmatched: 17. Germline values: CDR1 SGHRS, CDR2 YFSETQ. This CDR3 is CASRFGQAGTSGNGGELFF. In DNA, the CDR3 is TGCGCCAGCAGATTCGGACAGGCCGGGACTAGCGGGAATGGCGGGGAGCTGTTTTTT.

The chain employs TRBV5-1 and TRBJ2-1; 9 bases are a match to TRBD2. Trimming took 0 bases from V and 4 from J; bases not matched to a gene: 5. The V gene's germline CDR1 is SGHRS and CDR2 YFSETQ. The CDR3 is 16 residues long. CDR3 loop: CASSLEGTSSYNEQFF. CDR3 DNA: TGCGCCAGCAGCTTGGAAGGGACTAGCAGTTACAATGAGCAGTTCTTC.

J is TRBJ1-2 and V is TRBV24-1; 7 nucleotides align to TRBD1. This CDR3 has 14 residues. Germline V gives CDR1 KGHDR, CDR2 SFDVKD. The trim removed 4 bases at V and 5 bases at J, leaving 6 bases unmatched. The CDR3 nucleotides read TGTGCCACCAGTGACACCGGGACAGTTTATGGCTACACCTTC. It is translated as CATSDTGTVYGYTF.

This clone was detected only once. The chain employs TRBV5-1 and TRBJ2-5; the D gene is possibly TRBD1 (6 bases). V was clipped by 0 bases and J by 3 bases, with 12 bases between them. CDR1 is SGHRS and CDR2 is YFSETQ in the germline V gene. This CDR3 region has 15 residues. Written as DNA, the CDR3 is TGCGCCAGCAGCTTGGGTCTTACAGGGAAAGAGACCCAGTACTTC. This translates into CASSLGLTGKETQYF.

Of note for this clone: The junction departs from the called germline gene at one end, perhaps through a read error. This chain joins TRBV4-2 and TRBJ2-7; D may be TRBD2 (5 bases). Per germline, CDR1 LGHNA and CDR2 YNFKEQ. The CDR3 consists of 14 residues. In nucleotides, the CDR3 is TGTGCCAGCAGCCAAGATAGCGCAGTATACGTGCAGTACTTC. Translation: CASSQDSAVYVQYF.

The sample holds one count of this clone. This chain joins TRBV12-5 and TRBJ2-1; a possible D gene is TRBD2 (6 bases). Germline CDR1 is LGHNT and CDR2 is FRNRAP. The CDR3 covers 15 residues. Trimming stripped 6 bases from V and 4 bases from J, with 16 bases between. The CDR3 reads CASGMTRGPYNEQFF. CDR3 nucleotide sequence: TGTGCTAGTGGCATGACTAGAGGCCCATACAATGAGCAGTTCTTC.

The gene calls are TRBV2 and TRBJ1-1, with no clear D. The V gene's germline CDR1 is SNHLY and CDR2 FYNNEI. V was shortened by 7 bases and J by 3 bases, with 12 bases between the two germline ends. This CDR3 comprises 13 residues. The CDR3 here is CASTGDKYTEAFF. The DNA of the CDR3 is TGTGCCAGCACCGGCGACAAATACACTGAAGCTTTCTTT.

The CDR3 region has the DNA TGTGCCACCAGTGATTTCGATACGCAGTATTTT. It encodes CATSDFDTQYF. The chain carries TRBV24-1 and TRBJ2-3; D remains ambiguous. The V end lost 1 base, the J end lost 6 bases, and 1 base lay between the germline ends. Germline values: CDR1 KGHDR, CDR2 SFDVKD. This CDR3 contains 11 residues.

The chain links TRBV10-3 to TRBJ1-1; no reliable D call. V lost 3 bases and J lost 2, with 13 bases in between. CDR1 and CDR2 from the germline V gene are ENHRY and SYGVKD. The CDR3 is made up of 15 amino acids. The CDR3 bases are TGTGCCATCAGTGATTACGGAACCAGAAACACTGAAGCTTTCTTT. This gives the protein CAISDYGTRNTEAFF.

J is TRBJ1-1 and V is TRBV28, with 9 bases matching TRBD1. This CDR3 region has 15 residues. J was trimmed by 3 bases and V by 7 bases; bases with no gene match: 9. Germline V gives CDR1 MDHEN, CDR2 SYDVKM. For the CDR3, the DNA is TGTGCCAGCACTGGGACAGGGAGGAGAGACACTGAAGCTTTCTTT. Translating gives CASTGTGRRDTEAFF.

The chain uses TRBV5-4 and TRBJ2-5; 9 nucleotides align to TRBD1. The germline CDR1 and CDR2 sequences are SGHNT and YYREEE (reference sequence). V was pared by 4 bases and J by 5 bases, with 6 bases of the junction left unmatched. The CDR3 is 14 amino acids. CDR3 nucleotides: TGTGCCAGCAGCCTACAGGGGGCTGGGGAGACCCAGTACTTC. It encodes CASSLQGAGETQYF. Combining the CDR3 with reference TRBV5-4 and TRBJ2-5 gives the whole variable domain ETGVTQSPTHLIKTRGQQVTLRCSSQSGHNTVSWYQQALGQGPQFIFQYYREEENGRGNFPPRFSGLQFPNYSSELNVNALELDDSALYLCASSLQGAGETQYFGPGTRLLVL.

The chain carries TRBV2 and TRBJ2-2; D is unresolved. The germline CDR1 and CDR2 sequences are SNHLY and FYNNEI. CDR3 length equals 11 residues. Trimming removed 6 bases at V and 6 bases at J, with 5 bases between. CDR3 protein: CASRRPGELFF. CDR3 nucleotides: TGTGCCAGCAGGCGACCCGGGGAGCTGTTTTTT. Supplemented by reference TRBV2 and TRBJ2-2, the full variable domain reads EPEVTQTPSHQVTQMGQEVILRCVPISNHLYFYWYRQILGQKVEFLVSFYNNEISEKSEIFDDQFSVERPDGSNFTLKIRSTKLEDSAMYFCASRRPGELFFGEGSRLTVL.

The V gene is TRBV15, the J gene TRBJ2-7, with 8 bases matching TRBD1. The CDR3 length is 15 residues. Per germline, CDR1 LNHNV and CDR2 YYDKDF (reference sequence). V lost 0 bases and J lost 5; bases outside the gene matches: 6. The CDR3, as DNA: TGTGCCACCAGCAGAGACCCGGGACAGGAACACGAGCAGTACTTC. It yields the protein CATSRDPGQEHEQYF.

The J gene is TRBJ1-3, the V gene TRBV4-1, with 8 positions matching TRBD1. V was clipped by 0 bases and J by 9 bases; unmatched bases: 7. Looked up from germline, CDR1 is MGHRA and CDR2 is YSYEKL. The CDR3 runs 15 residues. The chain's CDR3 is CASSQDGTGGGTIYF. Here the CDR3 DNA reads TGCGCCAGCAGCCAAGATGGGACAGGCGGAGGCACCATATATTTT.

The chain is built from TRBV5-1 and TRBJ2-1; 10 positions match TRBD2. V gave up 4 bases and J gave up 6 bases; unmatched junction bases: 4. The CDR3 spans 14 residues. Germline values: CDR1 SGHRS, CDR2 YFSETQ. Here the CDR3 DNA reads TGCGCCAGCAGCAACCCTAGCGGGGGCAATGAGCAGTTCTTC. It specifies CASSNPSGGNEQFF.

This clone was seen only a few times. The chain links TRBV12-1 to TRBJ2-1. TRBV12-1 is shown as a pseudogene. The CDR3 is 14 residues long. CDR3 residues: CASSFAGRIPAEFF. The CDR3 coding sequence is TGTGCCAGCAGCTTTGCTGGGCGCATCCCCGCGGAGTTCTTC.